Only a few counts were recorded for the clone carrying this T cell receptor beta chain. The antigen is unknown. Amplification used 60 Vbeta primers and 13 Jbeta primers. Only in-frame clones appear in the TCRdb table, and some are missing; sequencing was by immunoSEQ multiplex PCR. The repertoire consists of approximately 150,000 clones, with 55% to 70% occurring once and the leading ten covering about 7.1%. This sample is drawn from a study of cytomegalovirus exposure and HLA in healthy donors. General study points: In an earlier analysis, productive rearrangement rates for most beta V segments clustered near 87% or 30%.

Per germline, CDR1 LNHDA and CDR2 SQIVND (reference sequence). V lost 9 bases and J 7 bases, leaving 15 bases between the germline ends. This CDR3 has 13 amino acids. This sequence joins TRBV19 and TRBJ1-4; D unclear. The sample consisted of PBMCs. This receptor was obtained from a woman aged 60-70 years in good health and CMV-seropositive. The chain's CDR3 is CASQAGLGEKLFF. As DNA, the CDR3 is TGTGCCAGCCAGGCAGGTCTTGGTGAAAAACTGTTTTTT.